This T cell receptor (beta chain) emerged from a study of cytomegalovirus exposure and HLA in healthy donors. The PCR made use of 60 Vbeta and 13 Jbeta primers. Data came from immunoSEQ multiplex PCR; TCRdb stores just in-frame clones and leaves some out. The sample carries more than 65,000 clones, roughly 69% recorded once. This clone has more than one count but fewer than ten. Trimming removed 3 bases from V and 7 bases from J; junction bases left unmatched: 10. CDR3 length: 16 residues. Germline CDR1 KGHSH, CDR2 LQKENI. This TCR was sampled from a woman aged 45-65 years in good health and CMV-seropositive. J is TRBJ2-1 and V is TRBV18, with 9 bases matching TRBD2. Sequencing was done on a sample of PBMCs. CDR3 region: CASSPTSGYPSNEQFF. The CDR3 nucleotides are TGTGCCAGCTCACCGACTAGCGGCTACCCCTCGAATGAGCAGTTCTTC.